The next 17 T cell receptor beta chains were all read from a single sample in a study of T-cell memory formation after mild COVID-19. TCRdb passed the 5' RACE reads through MiXCR, listing each CDR3 protein once. In the table there are about 150,000 distinct CDR3 sequences, about 14% of which are singletons. The sample was PBMCs or a T cell subset sorted from them (not recorded which). These receptors were obtained from an adult woman who had mild COVID-19 (a few samples of this study predate the infection). Cell type and time point are not known.

V and J are TRBV11-2 and TRBJ2-3; D gene unclear. The CDR3 loop spans 15 amino acids. The germline V gene encodes CDR1 SGHAT and CDR2 FQNNGV. V was shortened by 5 bases and J by 0 bases, with 12 bases between the two germline ends. The CDR3, as DNA: TGTGCCAGCAGCAAACAGACCCCTAGCACAGATACGCAGTATTTT. It is translated as CASSKQTPSTDTQYF.

This clonotype turned up a few times. The chain links TRBV18 to TRBJ2-3; D perhaps matches TRBD2 (6 bases). Germline assignment: CDR1 KGHSH and CDR2 LQKENI. Trimming stripped 6 bases from V and 1 base from J, with 14 bases between. This CDR3 spans 15 amino acids. In DNA form, the CDR3 reads TGTGCCAGCTCTACGGAGGGCCTGGGCACAGATACGCAGTATTTT. Protein: CASSTEGLGTDTQYF.

This clonotype has a count of ten or more. The CDR3 region has the DNA TGTGCCAGCAGCTCTGGACAGGGTGATGGCTACGAGCAGTACTTC. Its protein is CASSSGQGDGYEQYF. The V call is TRBV7-7, the J call TRBJ2-7, with TRBD1 matching 8 bases. The germline gives CDR1 SSHAT, CDR2 FNYEAQ (reference sequence). The CDR3 extends over 15 amino acids. V dropped 4 bases and J dropped 3; count of bases not matched to a gene: 8.

The V call is TRBV18, the J call TRBJ2-3; 9 nucleotides agree with TRBD2. This CDR3 is 15 amino acids long. Germline values: CDR1 KGHSH, CDR2 LQKENI. V was clipped by 4 bases and J by 4 bases; unmatched bases: 6. The chain's CDR3 is CASSQVAGAPDTQYF. The CDR3 DNA sequence: TGTGCCAGCTCACAAGTAGCGGGGGCCCCAGATACGCAGTATTTT.

The chain carries TRBV3-1 and TRBJ2-7, with D possibly called TRBD1 or TRBD2 (5 bases each). V was shortened by 7 bases and J by 3 bases, with 13 bases between the two germline ends. Looked up from germline, CDR1 is LGHDT and CDR2 is YNNKEL (reference sequence). The length of the CDR3 is 13 residues. CDR3 in amino acids: CASNRDGHYEQYF. The CDR3 DNA is TGTGCCAGCAACCGGGACGGTCACTACGAGCAGTACTTC.

This clonotype was found a few times. This chain joins TRBV3-1 and TRBJ2-5; 7 bases fit TRBD2. This CDR3 has 15 residues. V lost 5 bases and J lost 5; bases outside the gene matches: 11. In germline, CDR1 is LGHDT, CDR2 YNNKEL (reference sequence). CDR3 nucleotide sequence: TGTGCCAGCAGCTTCGTAGCGGGCAGTCGGGAGACCCAGTACTTC. Amino acids: CASSFVAGSRETQYF.

The chain uses TRBV5-6 and TRBJ2-1; perhaps TRBD1 as D (5 bases). V was shortened by 0 bases and J by 0 bases, with 10 bases between the two germline ends. In germline, CDR1 is SGHDT, CDR2 YYEEEE. The CDR3 extends over 16 amino acids. The CDR3 region has the DNA TGTGCCAGCAGCTTGGAGGGGTTTAGCTCCTACAATGAGCAGTTCTTC. Its translation: CASSLEGFSSYNEQFF.

There are a few counts of this clonotype. The chain combines TRBV3-1 with TRBJ2-5; 15 nucleotides agree with TRBD2. Germline-derived CDR1 and CDR2 are LGHDT and YNNKEL (reference sequence). This CDR3 region has 20 residues. Germline trimming cut 4 bases from V and 5 bases from J; bases unmatched to any gene: 17. CDR3 coding DNA: TGTGCCAGCAGCCCATTTGGACTAGCGGGGGGGTCCCGCCCAAAGGAGACCCAGTACTTC. It encodes CASSPFGLAGGSRPKETQYF.

As concerns this clonotype: Sequence at one end of the junction differs from germline and may be a read error. This chain joins TRBV7-7 and TRBJ2-5, with TRBD2 as a possible D gene (7 bases). CDR1 SSHAT and CDR2 FNYEAQ come from the germline V gene (reference sequence). This CDR3 is built from 15 residues. CDR3 sequence (DNA): TGTGCTAGCAGCTTAAATTCGGGGGGCCGAGAGACCCAGTACTTC. Translation: CASSLNSGGRETQYF.

This clonotype was seen a few times. This rearrangement joins TRBV27 to TRBJ2-3; D gene unclear. Trimming took off 3 bases at V and 5 bases at J, with 12 bases between the two ends. The length of the CDR3 is 14 residues. Germline CDR1 and CDR2: MNHEY and SMNVEV (reference sequence). The CDR3 loop reads CASSFQRQGDTQYF. CDR3 DNA: TGTGCCAGCAGTTTCCAGAGGCAAGGAGATACGCAGTATTTT.

This clonotype was counted a few times. The chain has TRBV20-1 and TRBJ1-4, with TRBD1 matching over 8 bases. Germline loops: CDR1 DFQATT, CDR2 SNEGSKA (reference sequence). The CDR3 totals 15 residues. V gave up 2 bases and J gave up 7 bases; unmatched junction bases: 9. Here the CDR3 reads CSARPPRGRAEKLFF. CDR3 coding DNA: TGCAGTGCTAGACCTCCCAGGGGGCGCGCTGAAAAACTGTTTTTT.

This clonotype was picked up a small number of times. CDR3 protein: CASSRLVSLYSGNTIYF. The CDR3 DNA sequence: TGTGCCAGTAGTCGATTGGTCAGCCTCTACTCTGGAAACACCATATATTTT. This chain uses TRBV19 with TRBJ1-3; D not certain. V was shortened by 5 bases and J by 0 bases, with 17 bases between the two germline ends. The germline CDR1 and CDR2 sequences are LNHDA and SQIVND (reference sequence). The CDR3 sequence is 17 residues long.

For this clonotype: One end of the junction is discordant with germline, which a read error may explain. This chain links TRBV7-6 with TRBJ2-1; TRBD1 matches 8 bases. Germline CDR1 and CDR2: SGHVS and FNYEAQ. The CDR3 is 15 amino acids. The DNA for the CDR3 is TGTGACAGCAGCCGTGGACAGGGTGGGATGAATGAGCAGTTCTTC. Protein product: CDSSRGQGGMNEQFF.

This clonotype has just a few counts. The chain uses TRBV15 and TRBJ2-7; D ambiguous. The V gene lost 5 bases and the J gene lost 7 bases, with 9 bases spanning the gap. From germline, CDR1 is LNHNV and CDR2 YYDKDF (reference sequence). The CDR3 has 11 residues. The CDR3 DNA reads as TGTGCCACCAGCGGTGACGTGGAGCAGTACTTC. This sequence encodes CATSGDVEQYF.

The chain carries TRBV12-3 or TRBV12-4 and TRBJ2-1; 8 nucleotides line up with TRBD2. There are 15 residues in the CDR3. With 1 base clipped from V and 8 bases from J, the junction kept 7 bases outside the gene matches. CDR3 coding DNA: TGTGCCAGCAGTTTAGTTTCGGGGGGGGGGCATGAGCAGTTCTTC. Residues: CASSLVSGGGHEQFF.

This clonotype showed up just a few times. The CDR3 is CASSSRTSGRQDTQYF. In nucleotides, the CDR3 is TGTGCCAGCAGCTCTCGGACTAGCGGGAGGCAAGATACGCAGTATTTT. This sequence joins TRBV7-2 and TRBJ2-3; 14 bases agree with TRBD2. The CDR3 totals 16 residues. The V gene end was trimmed by 4 bases and the J gene end by 5 bases; junction bases not matched to a gene: 5. Looked up from germline, CDR1 is SGHTA and CDR2 is FQGNSA. Full variable domain (remainder filled in from reference TRBV7-2 and TRBJ2-3): GAGVSQSPSNKVTEKGKDVELRCDPISGHTALYWYRQSLGQGLEFLIYFQGNSAPDKSGLPSDRFSAERTGGSVSTLTIQRTQQEDSAVYLCASSSRTSGRQDTQYFGPGTRLTVL.

This clonotype was seen only a few times. The CDR3 here is CASSPSGIDTQYF. Written as DNA, the CDR3 is TGTGCCAGCAGTCCCTCCGGAATAGATACGCAGTATTTT. V gene TRBV12-3 or TRBV12-4 combines with J gene TRBJ2-3, with D uncertain. The ends were cut back, 5 bases at V and 5 bases at J, with 11 bases in the middle. The CDR3 has 13 amino acids.